One and the same sample provided the 31 T cell receptor beta chains below, sequenced in a study of T cell responses to AZD1222 COVID-19 vaccine. Assay: immunoSEQ multiplex PCR; the TCRdb copy retains only in-frame clones and omits some. Counted here are more than 85,000 clones, approximately 91% occurring once; the ten biggest clones make up 6.5% to 9.5%. The sample in question was peripheral blood, obtained on day 0 of AZD1222 vaccination. All receptors come from an adult in good health.

The chain couples TRBV5-1 to TRBJ2-5; maybe TRBD1 (5 bases). Germline V CDR1 and CDR2: SGHRS, YFSETQ. Trimming pared 1 base from V and 0 bases from J, leaving 10 bases between. The CDR3 is 15 amino acids. DNA for the CDR3: TGCGCCAGCAGCTTGTTCGGACAAAACCAAGAGACCCAGTACTTC. Its translation: CASSLFGQNQETQYF.

V is TRBV6-5 and J is TRBJ1-2, with a weak D call TRBD1 (5 bases). Trimming took off 8 bases at V and 4 bases at J, with 20 bases between the two ends. CDR3 length equals 15 residues. CDR1 and CDR2 from the germline V gene are MNHEY and SVGAGI. CDR3 loop: CASPSGEGSIYGYTF. CDR3 coding DNA: TGTGCCAGCCCCTCCGGGGAGGGGTCTATCTATGGCTACACCTTC.

This chain joins TRBV20-1 and TRBJ1-4, with D possibly being TRBD1 (5 bases). This CDR3 spans 15 amino acids. V lost 3 bases and J lost 8, with 19 bases in between. The germline V gene has CDR1 DFQATT and CDR2 SNEGSKA (reference sequence). CDR3 protein: CSASESGQGGEKLFF. Written as DNA, the CDR3 is TGCAGTGCTAGTGAATCGGGGCAGGGCGGAGAAAAACTGTTTTTT.

In its sample, this clone was seen once. V usage is TRBV30 and J usage is TRBJ1-4; D not resolved. Trimming left V 5 bases short and J 8 bases short, with 18 bases between. Germline V gene data show CDR1 as GTSNPN and CDR2 as SVGIG (reference sequence). The CDR3 sequence is 14 residues long. Written as DNA, the CDR3 is TGTGCCTGGGGGAAGCCGGACGCCGGAGAAAAACTGTTTTTT. Protein: CAWGKPDAGEKLFF.

The rearrangement joins TRBV10-1 to TRBJ1-1; tentative D call: TRBD1 (5 bases). The germline V gene encodes CDR1 WNHNN and CDR2 SYGVQD (reference sequence). The CDR3 covers 14 residues. Trimming left V 6 bases short and J 1 base short, with 12 bases between. CDR3 amino acids: CASSGAPENTEAFF. CDR3 in DNA: TGCGCCAGCAGCGGGGCGCCTGAGAACACTGAAGCTTTCTTT.

This clone ranks as medium-sized. The V gene is TRBV6-6, the J gene TRBJ1-1; 8 positions match TRBD1. The V and J ends lost 4 bases and 7 bases, in that order; junction bases with no gene match: 8. Germline loops: CDR1 MNHNY, CDR2 SVGAGI (reference sequence). CDR3 length equals 14 residues. The CDR3 bases are TGTGCCAGCAGTTCCCCGACAGGGGTAGGTGAAGCTTTCTTT. Translation gives CASSSPTGVGEAFF.

This clone was seen only once. The CDR3 coding sequence is TGTGCCAGCAGCCAAGGGGACCTGACTATTAATGAAAAACTGTTTTTT. Protein sequence: CASSQGDLTINEKLFF. V is TRBV3-1 (or the pseudogene TRBV3-2) and J is TRBJ1-4, with a tentative D call TRBD1 (5 bases). Germline V gives CDR1 LGHDT, CDR2 YNNKEL (reference sequence). The CDR3 is 16 residues long. V was clipped by 1 base and J by 4 bases, with 13 bases between them.

V usage is TRBV2 and J usage is TRBJ2-5; D unresolved. From germline, CDR1 is SNHLY and CDR2 FYNNEI. V was clipped by 7 bases and J by 6 bases, with 6 bases between them. CDR3 length: 10 amino acids. CDR3 sequence: CASTEKTQYF. CDR3 nucleotides: TGTGCCAGCACGGAAAAGACCCAGTACTTC.

The CDR3 sequence: CASSPNREGTEAFF. The CDR3 coding sequence is TGTGCCAGCAGCCCGAACAGGGAAGGGACTGAAGCTTTCTTT. V and J are TRBV6-5 and TRBJ1-1; possible D gene TRBD1, 6 bases. The germline V gene has CDR1 MNHEY and CDR2 SVGAGI. The germline V and J ends were trimmed by 6 bases and 5 bases, with 16 bases remaining between them. The CDR3 length is 14 residues.

The V and J genes are TRBV29-1 and TRBJ2-1; 9 bases match TRBD1. The V segment lost 4 bases and the J segment 6 bases; nucleotides outside the gene matches: 16. Germline lookup yields CDR1 SQVTM and CDR2 ANQGSEA. The CDR3 is 17 amino acids. CDR3 bases: TGCAGCGTTGGGGGCGGCCCGGGACAGGGAACCACCAATGAGCAGTTCTTC. This translates into CSVGGGPGQGTTNEQFF.

The rearrangement joins TRBV7-2 to TRBJ1-2, with D uncertain. V shed 5 bases and J shed 2 bases, with 24 bases lying between them. CDR3 length equals 18 residues. Germline lookup yields CDR1 SGHTA and CDR2 FQGNSA. CDR3: CASSPPPASLGKNYGYTF. CDR3 nucleotide sequence: TGTGCCAGCAGCCCCCCCCCGGCCAGCCTGGGGAAGAACTATGGCTACACCTTC.

The rearrangement uses TRBV10-2 and TRBJ1-5, with D perhaps matching TRBD1 (5 bases). Germline CDR1 WSHSY, CDR2 SAAADI. Deletions cut 2 bases from V and 8 bases from J, with 16 bases between. The CDR3 has 15 residues. The CDR3 bases are TGCGCCAGCAGTGAGAGTGACAGAGGTAGGGAGCCCCAGCATTTT. It yields the protein CASSESDRGREPQHF.

The chain links TRBV18 to TRBJ1-4, with 9 bases fitting TRBD1. The V and J ends lost 5 bases and 4 bases, in that order; junction bases with no gene match: 5. The germline V gene encodes CDR1 KGHSH and CDR2 LQKENI. This CDR3 contains 15 residues. The CDR3 reads CASSSRQGGNEKLFF. CDR3 nucleotides: TGTGCCAGCTCATCCCGACAGGGGGGTAATGAAAAACTGTTTTTT.

The chain carries TRBV24-1 and TRBJ2-1; the D gene is possibly TRBD2 (6 bases). Germline V gene lookup returns CDR1 KGHDR and CDR2 SFDVKD. CDR3 length: 14 residues. Trimming pared 5 bases from V and 1 base from J, leaving 8 bases between. CDR3 nucleotides: TGTGCCACCAGTGCGGGGGTGTCCTACAATGAGCAGTTCTTC. Translation gives CATSAGVSYNEQFF.

This chain links TRBV18 with TRBJ1-1; D unclear. Germline CDR1 reads KGHSH; CDR2 reads LQKENI. This CDR3 spans 13 amino acids. V was pared by 0 bases and J by 2 bases, with 4 bases between. CDR3 sequence: CASSPPINTEAFF. The CDR3, as DNA: TGTGCCAGCTCACCACCGATAAACACTGAAGCTTTCTTT. The full variable domain, in which reference TRBV18 and TRBJ1-1 provide the parts outside the CDR3, is NAGVMQNPRHLVRRRGQEARLRCSPMKGHSHVYWYRQLPEEGLKFMVYLQKENIIDESGMPKERFSAEFPKEGPSILRIQQVVRGDSAAYFCASSPPINTEAFFGQGTRLTVV.

This chain links TRBV6-5 with TRBJ2-1; no firm D call. The CDR3 spans 13 residues. Trimming pared 6 bases from V and 3 bases from J, leaving 9 bases between. Germline loops: CDR1 MNHEY, CDR2 SVGAGI. Here the CDR3 reads CASRNDNYNEQFF. CDR3 DNA sequence: TGTGCCAGCAGGAACGACAACTACAATGAGCAGTTCTTC.

The chain is built from TRBV5-1 and TRBJ1-1, with 10 nucleotides matching TRBD1. CDR1 and CDR2 from the germline V gene are SGHRS and YFSETQ. The J segment lost 5 bases and the V segment lost 4 bases, leaving 5 bases of the junction unmatched. The CDR3 spans 14 residues. The CDR3 spells CASSTGTGATEAFF. The CDR3 DNA follows: TGCGCCAGCAGCACCGGGACAGGGGCAACTGAAGCTTTCTTT.

In the case of this clone: Other DNA sequences of this sample code for an identical CDR3. DNA for the CDR3: TGTGCCAGCAGCTTAGCGGCGGGGAATCAGCCCCAGCATTTT. Translation gives CASSLAAGNQPQHF. The chain combines TRBV7-2 with TRBJ1-5; D is uncertain. CDR3 length equals 14 residues. The V and J ends lost 0 bases and 4 bases respectively, with 7 bases between them. Germline V gives CDR1 SGHTA, CDR2 FQGNSA.

CDR3 DNA: TGTGCCAGCAGCTTAGGACCGGGGGATACGCAGTATTTT. As protein: CASSLGPGDTQYF. The rearrangement uses TRBV7-2 and TRBJ2-3; a weak D match, TRBD2 (5 bases). Germline V gene lookup returns CDR1 SGHTA and CDR2 FQGNSA. V gave up 1 base and J gave up 6 bases, with 8 bases separating them. This CDR3 spans 13 amino acids. The full variable domain, its missing parts supplied by reference TRBV7-2 and TRBJ2-3, is GAGVSQSPSNKVTEKGKDVELRCDPISGHTALYWYRQSLGQGLEFLIYFQGNSAPDKSGLPSDRFSAERTGGSVSTLTIQRTQQEDSAVYLCASSLGPGDTQYFGPGTRLTVL.

The chain recombines TRBV11-2 with TRBJ1-6; 9 bases match TRBD1. The CDR3 is made up of 16 amino acids. CDR1 and CDR2 (germline): SGHAT, FQNNGV. V lost 5 bases to trimming and J lost 8 bases; unmatched junction nucleotides: 10. This CDR3 is CASSRSGGQGHSPLHF. The DNA for the CDR3 is TGTGCCAGCAGCCGCAGCGGTGGACAGGGGCATTCACCCCTCCACTTT.

This clone was recorded only once. The V and J genes are TRBV3-1 (or the pseudogene TRBV3-2) and TRBJ1-1; TRBD1 is a possible D gene (6 bases). Looked up from germline, CDR1 is LGHDT and CDR2 is YNNKEL (reference sequence). The V and J ends lost 7 bases and 3 bases respectively, with 6 bases between them. The CDR3 runs to 11 residues. The CDR3 is CASKGDTEAFF. DNA for the CDR3: TGTGCCAGCAAGGGGGACACTGAAGCTTTCTTT.

The chain is built from TRBV2 and TRBJ2-1, with D possibly TRBD2 on 6 matching bases. CDR3 size: 13 residues. The ends were cut back, 3 bases at V and 5 bases at J, with 8 bases in the middle. CDR1 is SNHLY and CDR2 is FYNNEI in the germline V gene. The CDR3 sequence is CASSDRLDNEQFF. CDR3 sequence (DNA): TGTGCCAGCAGTGATAGACTAGACAATGAGCAGTTCTTC.

The V and J genes are TRBV18 and TRBJ2-7; D is uncertain. Germline V lookup: CDR1 KGHSH, CDR2 LQKENI. The CDR3 runs 14 residues. V lost 3 bases, J lost 2 bases, and 11 bases lay in between. CDR3 DNA sequence: TGTGCCAGCTCACCCCCCTCCGGTACCTACGAGCAGTACTTC. It yields the protein CASSPPSGTYEQYF. Full variable domain (outside the CDR3, taken from reference TRBV18 and TRBJ2-7): NAGVMQNPRHLVRRRGQEARLRCSPMKGHSHVYWYRQLPEEGLKFMVYLQKENIIDESGMPKERFSAEFPKEGPSILRIQQVVRGDSAAYFCASSPPSGTYEQYFGPGTRLTVT.

The chain employs TRBV18 and TRBJ2-7; possibly TRBD1 for D (5 bases). This CDR3 region has 16 residues. V was cut by 0 bases and J by 0 bases, with 12 bases left in between. Germline V gives CDR1 KGHSH, CDR2 LQKENI. CDR3 amino acids: CASSPPRTRSSYEQYF. CDR3 sequence (DNA): TGTGCCAGCTCACCACCGAGGACAAGGAGCTCCTACGAGCAGTACTTC.

This clone came up once. The chain links TRBV9 to TRBJ1-2; 9 bases agree with TRBD1. CDR1 SGDLS and CDR2 YYNGEE come from the germline V gene. Losses at the gene ends were 2 bases for V and 2 bases for J; bases not matched to a gene: 4. This CDR3 has 15 amino acids. CDR3 in DNA: TGTGCCAGCAGCGTGGGACAGGGAGGAAACTATGGCTACACCTTC. Translating gives CASSVGQGGNYGYTF.

Note on this clone: This CDR3 is also generated by other DNA sequences in the sample. V is TRBV5-1 and J is TRBJ1-3; D gene unclear. Germline assignment: CDR1 SGHRS and CDR2 YFSETQ. This CDR3 comprises 14 residues. V was clipped by 0 bases and J by 2 bases, with 6 bases between them. The CDR3 DNA reads as TGCGCCAGCAGCTTGGACTTAGCTGGAAACACCATATATTTT. Protein sequence: CASSLDLAGNTIYF. Full variable domain (missing parts from reference TRBV5-1 and TRBJ1-3): KAGVTQTPRYLIKTRGQQVTLSCSPISGHRSVSWYQQTPGQGLQFLFEYFSETQRNKGNFPGRFSGRQFSNSRSEMNVSTLELGDSALYLCASSLDLAGNTIYFGEGSWLTVV.

The rearrangement joins TRBV6-5 to TRBJ1-5; a possible D gene is TRBD1 (5 bases). Per the germline V gene, CDR1 is MNHEY and CDR2 is SVGAGI. V was shortened by 5 bases and J by 3 bases, with 11 bases between the two germline ends. The CDR3 runs 14 residues. The CDR3 region has the DNA TGTGCCAGCAGTCATGACAGAGCCAATCAGCCCCAGCATTTT. Protein product: CASSHDRANQPQHF.

This sequence joins TRBV18 and TRBJ1-1, with D hard to call. From germline, CDR1 is KGHSH and CDR2 LQKENI. The CDR3 extends over 15 amino acids. Trimming pared 6 bases from V and 0 bases from J, leaving 14 bases between. CDR3: CASSQTSSLNTEAFF. CDR3 DNA: TGTGCCAGCTCTCAGACATCTTCCTTGAACACTGAAGCTTTCTTT.

This chain joins TRBV9 and TRBJ1-1; D is uncertain. Germline V lookup: CDR1 SGDLS, CDR2 YYNGEE. The CDR3 sequence is 15 residues long. V shed 6 bases and J shed 1 base, with 16 bases lying between them. CDR3 nucleotide sequence: TGTGCCAGCACCGTCCAGGCCGCGGGGAACACTGAAGCTTTCTTT. As protein: CASTVQAAGNTEAFF. The whole variable domain, remainder taken from reference TRBV9 and TRBJ1-1, is DSGVTQTPKHLITATGQRVTLRCSPRSGDLSVYWYQQSLDQGLQFLIQYYNGEERAKGNILERFSAQQFPDLHSELNLSSLELGDSALYFCASTVQAAGNTEAFFGQGTRLTVV.

The chain links TRBV5-4 to TRBJ2-7, with a weak D call TRBD2 (5 bases). Germline V gene data show CDR1 as SGHNT and CDR2 as YYREEE (reference sequence). The CDR3 length is 14 residues. V was shortened by 4 bases and J by 0 bases, with 11 bases between the two germline ends. CDR3 loop: CASSPDSFSYEQYF. The CDR3 region has the DNA TGTGCCAGCAGCCCGGACTCATTCTCCTACGAGCAGTACTTC.

This clone was counted once. V and J are TRBV30 and TRBJ2-5, with 7 bases identical to TRBD1. This CDR3 spans 13 amino acids. Germline V lookup: CDR1 GTSNPN, CDR2 SVGIG (reference sequence). Trimming took 3 bases from V and 5 from J; bases not matched to a gene: 6. CDR3 amino acids: CAWSWTGGETQYF. CDR3 nucleotides: TGTGCCTGGAGCTGGACAGGCGGGGAGACCCAGTACTTC.